This note documents a single TCR beta chain sequence. The antigen remains undetermined. The data were taken from a study of OX40 agonist ivuxolimab in advanced cancers. General study points: With doses of 0.1 to 3.0 mg/kg, CD4+ and CD8+ blood T cells had undergone clonal expansion by week 6.

The CDR3 sequence is 11 residues long. V was cut by 3 bases and J by 4 bases, with 3 bases left in between. CDR1 and CDR2 from the germline V gene are DFQATT and SNEGSKA (reference sequence). The data were produced by immunoSEQ multiplex PCR, yet TCRdb's version contains in-frame clones alone and is incomplete. The sample has around 57,000 clones; roughly 84% are singletons. Sequenced here: CD4+ or CD8+ T cells sorted from blood, sampled in a trial of the OX40 agonist ivuxolimab. The J gene is TRBJ2-2, the V gene TRBV20-1, with D unclear. The sequence came from an adult with an advanced solid tumor such as melanoma, head and neck, liver or kidney cancer. CDR3 loop: CSASGTGELFF. CDR3 nucleotide sequence: TGCAGTGCTAGCGGCACCGGGGAGCTGTTTTTT.